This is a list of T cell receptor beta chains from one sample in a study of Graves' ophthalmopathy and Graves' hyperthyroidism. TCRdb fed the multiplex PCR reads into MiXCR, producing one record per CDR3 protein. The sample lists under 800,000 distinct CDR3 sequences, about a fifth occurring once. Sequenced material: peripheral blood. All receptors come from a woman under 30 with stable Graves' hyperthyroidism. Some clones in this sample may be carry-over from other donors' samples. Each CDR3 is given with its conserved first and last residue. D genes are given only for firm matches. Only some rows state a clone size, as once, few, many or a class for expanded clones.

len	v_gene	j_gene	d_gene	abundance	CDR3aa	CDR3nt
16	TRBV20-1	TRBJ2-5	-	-	CSLNRGADPHTETQYF	TGCAGTCTTAACCGGGGGGCAGATCCCCACACAGAGACCCAGTACTTC
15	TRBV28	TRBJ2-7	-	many	CASSPVGTLAFEQYF	TGTGCCTCCTCCCCCGTAGGGACATTGGCTTTCGAGCAGTACTTC
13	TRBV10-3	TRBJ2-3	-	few	CAISPSPKDTQYF	TGTGCCATCAGTCCTTCCCCTAAAGATACGCAGTATTTT
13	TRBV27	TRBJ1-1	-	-	CASSLSRDLEAFF	TGTGCCAGCAGTTTATCCCGGGACTTAGAAGCTTTCTTT
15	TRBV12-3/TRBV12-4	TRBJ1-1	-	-	CASSGLGQLNTEAFF	TGTGCCAGCAGTGGTCTTGGACAGTTGAACACTGAAGCTTTCTTT
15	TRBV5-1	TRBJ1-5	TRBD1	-	CASSWSTGEGQPQHF	TGCGCCAGCAGCTGGAGCACAGGGGAGGGTCAGCCCCAGCATTTT
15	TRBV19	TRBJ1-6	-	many	CASSVGGHSWSPLHF	TGTGCCAGTAGTGTCGGGGGGCACAGTTGGTCACCCCTCCACTTT
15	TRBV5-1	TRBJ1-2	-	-	CASSLDNPYGDGYTF	TGCGCCAGCAGCTTAGACAACCCTTACGGGGATGGCTACACCTTC
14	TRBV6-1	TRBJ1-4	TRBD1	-	CASSRTGGDEKLFF	TGTGCCAGCAGTCGGACAGGGGGCGATGAAAAACTGTTTTTT
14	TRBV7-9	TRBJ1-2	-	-	CASSHSSLNYGYTF	TGTGCCAGCAGCCATTCCTCTCTCAACTATGGCTACACCTTC
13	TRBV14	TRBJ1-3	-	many	CANSQASGNTIYF	TGTGCCAACAGCCAAGCTAGCGGAAACACCATATATTTT
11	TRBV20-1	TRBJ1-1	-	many	CSARGFTEAFF	TGCAGTGCTAGGGGCTTCACTGAAGCTTTCTTT
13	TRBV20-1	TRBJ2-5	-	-	CSVLHMDQETQYF	TGCAGTGTTCTGCATATGGACCAAGAGACCCAGTACTTC
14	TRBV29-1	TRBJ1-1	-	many	CSVEGKQVNTEAFF	TGCAGCGTTGAAGGGAAGCAAGTAAATACTGAAGCTTTCTTT
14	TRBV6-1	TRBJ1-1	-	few	CASSPDRRGTEAFF	TGTGCCAGCAGTCCAGACAGGAGGGGGACTGAAGCTTTCTTT
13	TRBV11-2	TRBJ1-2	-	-	CASSPAGTVGYTF	TGTGCCAGCAGCCCCGCCGGGACCGTTGGCTACACCTTC
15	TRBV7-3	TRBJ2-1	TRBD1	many	CASSLMGTGDNEQFF	TGTGCCAGCAGCTTAATGGGGACAGGGGACAATGAGCAGTTCTTC
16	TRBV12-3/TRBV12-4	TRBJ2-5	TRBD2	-	CASSLTSGRSQETQYF	TGTGCCAGCAGCCTGACTAGCGGGAGGAGTCAAGAGACCCAGTACTTC
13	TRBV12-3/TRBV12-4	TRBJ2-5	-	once	CASKRSDGETQYF	TGTGCCAGCAAGAGATCAGACGGGGAGACCCAGTACTTC
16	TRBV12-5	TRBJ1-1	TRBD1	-	CASGSLGTGGNTEAFF	TGTGCTAGTGGTTCTCTCGGGACAGGGGGCAACACTGAAGCTTTCTTT
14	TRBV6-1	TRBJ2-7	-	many	CASSEVGQLYEQYF	TGTGCCAGCAGTGAAGTAGGCCAGCTATACGAGCAGTACTTC
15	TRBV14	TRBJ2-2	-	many	CASSQASANTGELFF	TGTGCCAGCAGCCAAGCTAGCGCCAACACCGGGGAGCTGTTTTTT
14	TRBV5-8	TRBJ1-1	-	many	CASSMERVNTEAFF	TGTGCCAGCAGCATGGAGAGGGTAAACACTGAAGCTTTCTTT
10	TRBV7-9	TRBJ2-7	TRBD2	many	CASGGGEQYF	TGTGCCAGCGGCGGGGGCGAGCAGTACTTC
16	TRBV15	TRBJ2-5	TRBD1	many	CATSRLTGTNGETQYF	TGTGCCACCAGCAGACTGACAGGGACAAACGGAGAGACCCAGTACTTC
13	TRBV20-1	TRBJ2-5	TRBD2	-	CSARGGIGETQYF	TGCAGTGCCCGCGGGGGTATAGGGGAGACCCAGTACTTC
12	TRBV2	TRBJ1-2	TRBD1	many	CASRTGGYGYTF	TGTGCCAGCAGAACAGGGGGCTATGGCTACACCTTC
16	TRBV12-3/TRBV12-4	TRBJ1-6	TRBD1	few	CASSLSQGQVNSPLHF	TGTGCCAGCAGTTTATCCCAGGGACAGGTTAATTCACCCCTCCACTTT
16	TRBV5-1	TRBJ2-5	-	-	CASSLANRPYGETQYF	TGCGCCAGCAGCTTGGCCAACAGGCCCTACGGCGAGACCCAGTACTTC
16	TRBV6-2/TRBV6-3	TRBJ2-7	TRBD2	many	CASSYSSGTINYEQYF	TGTGCCAGCAGTTACTCGTCGGGGACTATCAACTACGAGCAGTACTTC
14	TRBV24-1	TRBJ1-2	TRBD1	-	CATSDHRGQLGYTF	TGTGCCACCAGCGATCACAGGGGGCAGTTAGGCTACACCTTC
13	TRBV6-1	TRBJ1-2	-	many	CASSQGALPGYTF	TGTGCCAGCAGTCAGGGAGCCCTTCCCGGCTACACCTTC
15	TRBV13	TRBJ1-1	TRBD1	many	CASSSTGGASGKAFF	TGTGCCAGCAGCTCTACAGGGGGCGCGTCGGGGAAAGCTTTCTTT
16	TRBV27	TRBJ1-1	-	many	CASRTWRRTMNTEAFF	TGTGCCAGCAGAACCTGGCGCAGAACCATGAACACTGAAGCTTTCTTT
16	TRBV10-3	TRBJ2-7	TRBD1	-	CAISESGQGASYEQYF	TGTGCCATCAGTGAGTCGGGACAGGGGGCATCCTACGAGCAGTACTTC
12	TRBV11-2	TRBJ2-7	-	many	CATGSRGYEQYF	TGTGCCACAGGCTCCCGGGGCTACGAGCAGTACTTC
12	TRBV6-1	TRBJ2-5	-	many	CASRAPGGTQYF	TGTGCCAGCAGGGCCCCCGGGGGGACCCAGTACTTC
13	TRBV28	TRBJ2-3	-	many	CASRTAITDTQYF	TGTGCCAGCAGGACGGCGATCACAGATACGCAGTATTTT
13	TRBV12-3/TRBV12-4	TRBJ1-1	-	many	CASSFGANTEAFF	TGTGCCAGCAGCTTCGGGGCCAACACTGAAGCTTTCTTT
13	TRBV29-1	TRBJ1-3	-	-	CSVEVQGGNTIYF	TGCAGCGTTGAAGTTCAAGGAGGAAACACCATATATTTT
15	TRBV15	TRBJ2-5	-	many	CATSRPTRGEETQYF	TGTGCCACCAGCAGACCAACGAGGGGGGAAGAGACCCAGTACTTC
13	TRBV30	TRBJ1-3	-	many	CAWSPSSGNTIYF	TGTGCCTGGAGCCCCAGCTCTGGAAACACCATATATTTT
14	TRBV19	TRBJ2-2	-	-	CASKATGEDGELFF	TGTGCCAGTAAAGCGACCGGGGAAGACGGGGAGCTGTTTTTT
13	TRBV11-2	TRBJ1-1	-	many	CASSPAGFGEAFF	TGTGCCAGCAGCCCAGCAGGTTTTGGTGAAGCTTTCTTT
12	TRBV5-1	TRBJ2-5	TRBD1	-	CASSSEKGQGYF	TGCGCCAGCAGCTCCGAGAAGGGACAGGGATACTTC
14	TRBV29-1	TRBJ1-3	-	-	CSVSTEGYGNTIYF	TGCAGCGTCTCGACCGAGGGGTACGGAAACACCATATATTTT
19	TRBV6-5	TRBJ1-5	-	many	CASSYSNFAVAGYNQPQHF	TGTGCCAGCAGTTACTCGAACTTTGCGGTCGCCGGATACAATCAGCCCCAGCATTTT
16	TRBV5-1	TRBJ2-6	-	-	CASSFDVNSGANVLTF	TGCGCCAGCAGCTTTGACGTAAACTCTGGGGCCAACGTCCTGACTTTC
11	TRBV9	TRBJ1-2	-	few	CASSAGGDYTF	TGTGCCAGCAGCGCCGGCGGTGACTACACCTTC
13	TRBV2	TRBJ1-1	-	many	CASIGGRLTEAFF	TGTGCCAGCATTGGGGGGAGGTTAACTGAAGCTTTCTTT
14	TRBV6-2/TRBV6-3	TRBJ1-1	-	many	CASSYSGRYTEAFF	TGTGCCAGCAGTTACTCAGGGAGATACACTGAAGCTTTCTTT
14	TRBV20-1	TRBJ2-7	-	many	CSARDSKSSYEQYF	TGCAGTGCTAGAGATAGTAAGAGCTCCTACGAGCAGTACTTC
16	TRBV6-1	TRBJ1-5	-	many	CASSEVRAGGNQPQHF	TGTGCCAGCAGTGAAGTGAGGGCCGGGGGCAATCAGCCCCAGCATTTT
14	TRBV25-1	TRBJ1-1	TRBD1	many	CASSTQDRGTEAFF	TGTGCCAGCAGTACACAGGACAGGGGCACTGAAGCTTTCTTT
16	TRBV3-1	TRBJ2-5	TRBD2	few	CASSQGSRGGLGTQYF	TGTGCCAGCAGCCAAGGTTCGCGGGGGGGCCTTGGGACCCAGTACTTC